A single sample is the source of the 16 T cell receptor beta chains below, sequenced in a study of T-cell reconstitution after alpha-beta-depleted transplantation in children. This sample's TCRbeta library carried unique molecular identifier barcodes. TCRdb redid the calling of the PCR reads with MiXCR, one entry per CDR3 protein. The sample consists of roughly 350,000 distinct CDR3 sequences, approximately 10% of them appearing once. Sequencing was performed on PBMCs from the stem cell graft donor, taken from the stem cell graft. These receptors were collected from a human donor who donated a stem cell graft to a child with acute lymphoblastic leukemia.

This clonotype was detected a few times. The genes are TRBV12-3 or TRBV12-4 and TRBJ2-1, with D tentatively TRBD2 (5 bases). V dropped 5 bases and J dropped 4 bases, with 15 bases sitting between them. The CDR3 sequence is 15 residues long. The CDR3 sequence is CASSPPRVSYNEQFF. The DNA for the CDR3 is TGTGCCAGCAGTCCCCCGAGGGTTTCGTACAATGAGCAGTTCTTC.

This clonotype was observed a few times. The chain has TRBV11-2 and TRBJ2-4; perhaps D is TRBD1 or TRBD2 (7 bases each). Germline values: CDR1 SGHAT, CDR2 FQNNGV. The CDR3 covers 20 residues. The ends were cut back, 5 bases at V and 0 bases at J, with 26 bases in the middle. CDR3 DNA sequence: TGTGCCAGCAGCGGCTCAGGGGGGGGTAGCGGCCTTCTAGCCAAAAACATTCAGTACTTC. Amino acid sequence: CASSGSGGGSGLLAKNIQYF.

This clonotype was counted a few times. The chain is built from TRBV20-1 and TRBJ2-1, with D perhaps matching TRBD2 (5 bases). CDR1 DFQATT and CDR2 SNEGSKA come from the germline V gene (reference sequence). The ends were cut back, 3 bases at V and 14 bases at J, with 17 bases in the middle. This CDR3 has 12 residues. The CDR3 nucleotides read TGCAGTGCTAGGATAGGAGGCTTGTGGGAGTTCTTC. Translating it yields CSARIGGLWEFF.

CDR3 in DNA: TGTGCCAGCAGCTCTCGTCCCGGGACAGGTTTGGAGGCAAGGGAAAAACTGTTTTTT. Its translation: CASSSRPGTGLEAREKLFF. V is TRBV9 and J is TRBJ1-4, with TRBD1 matching over 8 bases. The CDR3 spans 19 residues. V was pared by 4 bases and J by 8 bases, with 22 bases of the junction left unmatched. CDR1 is SGDLS and CDR2 is YYNGEE in the germline V gene.

This clonotype has a handful of counts. The chain couples TRBV20-1 to TRBJ1-5; D ambiguous. The V gene lost 3 bases and the J gene lost 0 bases, with 15 bases spanning the gap. CDR1 is DFQATT and CDR2 is SNEGSKA in the germline V gene (reference sequence). There are 16 residues in the CDR3. The CDR3 region is CSASWGETYSNQPQHF. CDR3 sequence (DNA): TGCAGTGCTAGTTGGGGAGAAACTTATAGCAATCAGCCCCAGCATTTT.

V and J are TRBV7-2 and TRBJ1-1; 8 nucleotides line up with TRBD1. Germline V lookup: CDR1 SGHTA, CDR2 FQGNSA. V lost 4 bases, J lost 4 bases, and 5 bases stayed unmatched. The CDR3 length is 14 residues. In DNA, the CDR3 is TGTGCCAGCAGCTCAGGGGGCCGGGGCACTGAAGCTTTCTTT. Amino acids: CASSSGGRGTEAFF.

This clonotype was detected many times. This chain links TRBV7-2 with TRBJ2-3; D is unresolved. The V gene's germline CDR1 is SGHTA and CDR2 FQGNSA. The CDR3 extends over 13 amino acids. Trimming removed 2 bases from V and 4 bases from J, with 7 bases in between. CDR3 loop: CASSLMRPDTQYF. CDR3 nucleotide sequence: TGTGCCAGCAGCTTAATGAGGCCAGATACGCAGTATTTT.

The rearrangement uses TRBV29-1 and TRBJ1-5, with 10 positions matching TRBD1. The germline gives CDR1 SQVTM, CDR2 ANQGSEA. The V and J ends lost 7 bases and 6 bases, in that order; junction bases with no gene match: 6. The CDR3 totals 13 residues. In DNA, the CDR3 is TGCAGCGGGACAGGGGGTGTTGGTCAGCCCCAGCATTTT. Protein: CSGTGGVGQPQHF.

This clonotype has only a few counts. J is TRBJ1-5 and V is TRBV27; the D is unclear. The germline CDR1 and CDR2 sequences are MNHEY and SMNVEV (reference sequence). V gave up 6 bases and J gave up 0 bases, with 15 bases separating them. The CDR3 spans 16 residues. CDR3 in amino acids: CASSLGPRYSNQPQHF. For the CDR3, the DNA is TGTGCCAGCAGCCTCGGACCGAGGTATAGCAATCAGCCCCAGCATTTT.

This chain connects TRBV6-5 to TRBJ2-5; 10 nucleotides line up with TRBD2. V was pared by 2 bases and J by 1 base, with 1 base of the junction left unmatched. The CDR3 sequence is 15 residues long. Germline V CDR1 and CDR2: MNHEY, SVGAGI. CDR3 residues: CASSYQREGQETQYF. The DNA of the CDR3 is TGTGCCAGCAGTTACCAGCGGGAGGGCCAAGAGACCCAGTACTTC.

This clonotype was detected ten times or more. The chain links TRBV20-1 to TRBJ2-7; D may be TRBD2 (6 bases). This CDR3 is 14 amino acids long. V was cut by 6 bases and J by 0 bases, with 15 bases left in between. CDR1 and CDR2 (germline): DFQATT, SNEGSKA (reference sequence). The CDR3 nucleotides read TGCAGTGCCCTAACTAGCAGAGGCTCCTACGAGCAGTACTTC. It translates to CSALTSRGSYEQYF.

This clonotype was counted only a few times. The CDR3 loop is CASSFISGSYNEQFF. The CDR3 nucleotides read TGTGCCAGCAGCTTTATTAGCGGGAGCTACAATGAGCAGTTCTTC. The chain recombines TRBV5-6 with TRBJ2-1, with 9 bases matching TRBD2. With 2 bases clipped from V and 3 bases from J, the junction kept 3 bases outside the gene matches. Germline V gives CDR1 SGHDT, CDR2 YYEEEE. This CDR3 contains 15 residues.

Comments on this clonotype: A much larger clone differs from this one at a single base, so this may be a read error. The chain employs TRBV3-1 and TRBJ2-1, with 8 bases aligning to TRBD2. Per germline, CDR1 LGHDT and CDR2 YNNKEL (reference sequence). The CDR3 has 15 amino acids. CDR3 sequence reads: CASTQGAGAFNEQFF. In DNA, the CDR3 is TGTGCCAGCACCCAAGGAGCGGGAGCCTTCAATGAGCAGTTCTTC.

The chain carries TRBV2 and TRBJ1-5; D gene uncertain. Germline V gene data show CDR1 as SNHLY and CDR2 as FYNNEI. The CDR3 runs to 15 residues. V lost 2 bases, J lost 4 bases, and 12 bases lay in between. The CDR3 reads CASSESEIKNQPQHF. Written as DNA, the CDR3 is TGTGCCAGCAGTGAAAGTGAAATCAAAAATCAGCCCCAGCATTTT. Full variable domain (remainder filled in from reference TRBV2 and TRBJ1-5): EPEVTQTPSHQVTQMGQEVILRCVPISNHLYFYWYRQILGQKVEFLVSFYNNEISEKSEIFDDQFSVERPDGSNFTLKIRSTKLEDSAMYFCASSESEIKNQPQHFGDGTRLSIL.

CDR3 in amino acids: CATSTPATGELFF. DNA for the CDR3: TGTGCCACCAGCACCCCGGCAACCGGGGAGCTGTTTTTT. V usage is TRBV15 and J usage is TRBJ2-2; no firm D call. Germline V gene data show CDR1 as LNHNV and CDR2 as YYDKDF (reference sequence). Trimming left V 4 bases short and J 5 bases short, with 8 bases between. This CDR3 is built from 13 residues. The whole variable domain, filled in from reference TRBV15 and TRBJ2-2, reads DAMVIQNPRYQVTQFGKPVTLSCSQTLNHNVMYWYQQKSSQAPKLLFHYYDKDFNNEADTPDNFQSRRPNTSFCFLDIRSPGLGDTAMYLCATSTPATGELFFGEGSRLTVL.

This sequence joins TRBV6-2 or TRBV6-3 and TRBJ2-1; 10 nucleotides agree with TRBD2. The CDR3 consists of 21 residues. The J segment lost 4 bases and the V segment lost 0 bases, leaving 18 bases of the junction unmatched. CDR1 and CDR2 from the germline V gene are MNHEY and SVGEGT. The DNA for the CDR3 is TGTGCCAGCAGTTACTCCCCGCCCGGGACTAGCGCCCAACCCTTTTACAATGAGCAGTTCTTC. Encoded protein: CASSYSPPGTSAQPFYNEQFF.